These 5 T cell receptor beta chains were sequenced from one sample in a study of T cells in tuberculosis. Thawed, overnight-rested PBMC were stained with GMM-loaded CD1B tetramer, viability dye and anti-CD3, then sorted. The lipid loaded on the CD1B tetramers was C32 glucose monomycolate from Rhodococcus equi. Generated by immunoSEQ multiplex PCR, the TCRdb table keeps only in-frame clones and is missing some. The sample lists roughly 92,000 clones, roughly 93% occurring once. The sequencing sample was made of CD1b-GMM tetramer-negative cells sorted from PBMCs. These receptors all come from an adult woman with latent tuberculosis.

J is TRBJ1-3 and V is TRBV7-9; unclear D gene. Trimming shortened V by 0 bases and J by 0 bases, and 3 bases separated the two germline ends. CDR1 and CDR2 from the germline V gene are SEHNR and FQNEAQ (reference sequence). The length of the CDR3 is 14 residues. DNA of the CDR3: TGTGCCAGCAGCTTAGCTAGCTCTGGAAACACCATATATTTT. Protein product: CASSLASSGNTIYF.

The chain carries TRBV4-1 and TRBJ1-1, with TRBD1 matching over 11 bases. V shed 3 bases, J shed 7 bases, and the junction held 1 base outside the gene matches. This CDR3 is built from 13 residues. Germline assignment: CDR1 MGHRA and CDR2 YSYEKL. The CDR3 sequence is CASSQGQGVEAFF. CDR3 DNA sequence: TGCGCCAGCAGCCAGGGACAGGGGGTTGAAGCTTTCTTT.

This chain uses TRBV21-1 with TRBJ1-1; TRBD1 is taken as the D call from the table, unchecked against the DNA. TRBV21-1 is reported as a pseudogene. This CDR3 spans 16 amino acids. This chain's CDR3 is CASSKGTGVPNTEAFF. The CDR3 region has the DNA TGTGCCAGCAGCAAAGGGACAGGGGTCCCGAACACTGAAGCTTTCTTT.

The chain employs TRBV27 and TRBJ2-2, with 7 nucleotides matching TRBD2. The CDR3 spans 17 residues. Trimming at V came to 4 bases and at J to 3 bases, leaving 11 bases not matched to a gene. Germline V gene data show CDR1 as MNHEY and CDR2 as SMNVEV (reference sequence). CDR3 residues: CASSWGTETSYTGELFF. The DNA for the CDR3 is TGTGCCAGCAGTTGGGGTACCGAGACTAGCTACACCGGGGAGCTGTTTTTT.

The table lists this clone with a count of one. J is TRBJ1-1 and V is TRBV19; D uncertain. V was shortened by 1 base and J by 0 bases, with 6 bases between the two germline ends. The CDR3 covers 14 residues. The germline CDR1 and CDR2 sequences are LNHDA and SQIVND (reference sequence). The CDR3 is CASSIGGMNTEAFF. In nucleotides, the CDR3 is TGTGCCAGTAGTATAGGAGGAATGAACACTGAAGCTTTCTTT.